This TCR beta chain appears in the sequencing data of a study of blood T cell repertoires in COVID-19. Study-wide background: The cDNA or gDNA used as material had been derived from T cells, B-cell-depleted T cells, or PBMCs.

Germline V CDR1 and CDR2: SGHTA, FQGNSA. The V and J ends lost 5 bases and 2 bases respectively, with 15 bases between them. This CDR3 spans 15 amino acids. The protocol was immunoSEQ multiplex PCR, while the TCRdb copy is restricted to in-frame clones and leaves out a portion. Here the sample spans fewer than 30,000 clones, roughly 88% being singletons. This TCR derives from a woman of 80 years or more with COVID-19, enrolled during active disease. This sequence joins TRBV7-2 and TRBJ1-1; a weak D match, TRBD1 (5 bases). Specimen: peripheral blood. The chain's CDR3 is CASSLLLQGNTEAFF. For the CDR3, the DNA is TGTGCCAGCAGCCTCCTCCTGCAGGGCAACACTGAAGCTTTCTTT.